The following is a T cell receptor (beta chain) sequence with its context. The data are from a study of CD8 T cells in Susac syndrome. Germline assignment: CDR1 SGDLS and CDR2 YYNGEE. This CDR3 is 15 amino acids long. Trimming pared 4 bases from V and 4 bases from J, leaving 14 bases between. With random hexamers, roughly 0.45 to 1 ug RNA was reverse transcribed. immunoSEQ multiplex PCR amplified TCR beta CDR3 across 54 Vbeta, 13 Jbeta. One entry per CDR3 protein results from TCRdb running MiXCR on the immunoSEQ multiplex PCR reads. Of about 150,000 distinct CDR3 sequences in the sample, around 95% were seen once.

The chain couples TRBV9 to TRBJ1-4; D is unresolved. The material sequenced was CD4+ T cells from PBMCs. The receptor comes from a human donor with multiple sclerosis. The CDR3 spells CASSPAVLGNEKLFF. The CDR3 nucleotides read TGTGCCAGCAGCCCCGCAGTCTTGGGTAATGAAAAACTGTTTTTT.